This is a list of T cell receptor beta chains from one sample in a study of vaccination effects on CD4 cells after COVID-19. Profiled with immunoSEQ multiplex PCR; TCRdb holds only in-frame clones, not every one. The sample contains about 38,000 clones, 55% to 75% of which appear only once. For these TCRs, the target antigens are not known. The sample here was CD4+ T cells from PBMCs cultured with SARS-CoV-2 spike peptides, taken before COVID-19 vaccination. The source is a human donor who received a COVID-19 vaccine. Both conserved end residues are part of each CDR3. A D gene is named only where the DNA matches it firmly. Size is stated for part of the rows, as once, few or many counts, or as a class when the clone is expanded.

D gene | J gene | V gene | clone size | CDR3 DNA | CDR3 protein
. | TRBJ1-5 | TRBV18 | . | TGTGCCAGCTCACCCGGACGGAACAATCAGCCCCAGCATTTT | CASSPGRNNQPQHF
. | TRBJ2-1 | TRBV7-8 | . | TGTGCCAGCAGCTTAAGTGCCGATCGGGGGGAGCAGTTCTTC | CASSLSADRGEQFF
. | TRBJ1-1 | TRBV19 | . | TGTGCCAGTAGTTGGGGGGCGCGAACTGAAGCTTTCTTT | CASSWGARTEAFF
TRBD2 | TRBJ2-1 | TRBV6-4 | . | TGTGCCAGCAGTAGGCGGGGGGCCTCCTACAATGAGCAGTTCTTC | CASSRRGASYNEQFF
. | TRBJ2-4 | TRBV21-1 | . | TGTGCCAGCAGGGGCGAGTTGGCCAAAAACATTCAGTACTTC | CASRGELAKNIQYF
TRBD2 | TRBJ2-1 | TRBV5-1 | . | TGCGCCAGCAGCTCCGGACTAGGGTTGTACAATGAGCAGTTCTTC | CASSSGLGLYNEQFF
. | TRBJ1-6 | TRBV7-2 | . | TGTGCCAGCAGCTTAACGAGGGGATATAATTCACCCCTCCACTTT | CASSLTRGYNSPLHF
. | TRBJ1-2 | TRBV10-3 | few | TGTGCCATCAGTGAGAGGACGGACTATGGCTACACCTTC | CAISERTDYGYTF
. | TRBJ2-7 | TRBV11-2 | . | TGTGCCAGCAGCTCCGCTAGGAGGGACAGTTCCTACGAGCAGTACTTC | CASSSARRDSSYEQYF
. | TRBJ1-3 | TRBV19 | few | TGTGCCAGTGGCGAGGGCGGCACCATATATTTT | CASGEGGTIYF
. | TRBJ1-5 | TRBV4-1 | . | TGCGCCAGCAGCCAGCGGGCGGGAAATCAGCCCCAGCATTTT | CASSQRAGNQPQHF
. | TRBJ2-1 | TRBV30 | . | TGTGCCTGGAGTCCGGGCTACAATGAGCAGTTCTTC | CAWSPGYNEQFF
TRBD2 | TRBJ2-7 | TRBV18 | medium-sized | TGTGCCAGCTCAGCGGGACTACTTCCCTACGAGCAGTACTTC | CASSAGLLPYEQYF
. | TRBJ2-2 | TRBV11-2 | few | TGTGCCAGCAGCGCCAGTAGTCTCACCGGGGAGCTGTTTTTT | CASSASSLTGELFF
TRBD2 | TRBJ2-1 | TRBV5-1 | . | TGCGCCAGCAGCACCATAGCGGGGGCCCTTTACAATGAGCAGTTCTTC | CASSTIAGALYNEQFF
TRBD1 | TRBJ1-1 | TRBV5-4 | few | TGTGCCAGCAGCGCCGCCCGGACAGGGTATCGGCTGGGGACTGAAGCTTTCTTT | CASSAARTGYRLGTEAFF
TRBD1 | TRBJ1-1 | TRBV29-1 | . | TGCAGCGCAATTCCGGGACAGGGATTGATTAACACTGAAGCTTTCTTT | CSAIPGQGLINTEAFF
. | TRBJ1-6 | TRBV4-1 | . | TGCGCCAGCAGCCAGGGGGACTTCATAGGGAATTCACCCCTCCACTTT | CASSQGDFIGNSPLHF
. | TRBJ1-5 | TRBV6-1 | . | TGTGCCAGCAGTGAAGCCGGCGGCTATCAGCCCCAGCATTTT | CASSEAGGYQPQHF
TRBD1 | TRBJ2-1 | TRBV24-1 | once | TGTGCCACCAGTGATGGGACAGGGGGAATAGTAAATGAGCAGTTCTTC | CATSDGTGGIVNEQFF
TRBD1 | TRBJ1-6 | TRBV9 | . | TGTGCCAGCAGCGGGGGGACAGGCTATAATTCACCCCTCCACTTT | CASSGGTGYNSPLHF
. | TRBJ2-1 | TRBV4-3 | . | TGCGCCAGCAGCCAAGGACGCGGGGCGAATATCTACAATGAGCAGTTCTTC | CASSQGRGANIYNEQFF
TRBD1 | TRBJ2-1 | TRBV29-1 | few | TGCAGCGTTTTGACAGGGCTGGCGAATGAGCAGTTCTTC | CSVLTGLANEQFF